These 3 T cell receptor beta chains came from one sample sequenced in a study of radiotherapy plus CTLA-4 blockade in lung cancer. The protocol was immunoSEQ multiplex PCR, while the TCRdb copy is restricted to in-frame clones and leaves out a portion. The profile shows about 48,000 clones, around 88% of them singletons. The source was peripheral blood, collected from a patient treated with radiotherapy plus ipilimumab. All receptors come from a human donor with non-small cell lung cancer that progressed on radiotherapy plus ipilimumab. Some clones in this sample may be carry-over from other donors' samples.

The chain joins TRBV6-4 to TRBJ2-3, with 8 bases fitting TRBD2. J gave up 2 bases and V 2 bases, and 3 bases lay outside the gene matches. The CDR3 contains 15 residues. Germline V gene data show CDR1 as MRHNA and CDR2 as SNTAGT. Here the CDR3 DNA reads TGTGCCAGCAGTGACAGTAGCGGGGCCACAGATACGCAGTATTTT. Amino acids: CASSDSSGATDTQYF.

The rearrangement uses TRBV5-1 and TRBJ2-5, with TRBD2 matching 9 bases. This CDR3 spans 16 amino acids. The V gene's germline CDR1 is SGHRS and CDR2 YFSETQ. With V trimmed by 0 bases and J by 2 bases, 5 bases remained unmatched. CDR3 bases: TGCGCCAGCAGCTTGGCCCTAGCGGGATATCAAGAGACCCAGTACTTC. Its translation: CASSLALAGYQETQYF.

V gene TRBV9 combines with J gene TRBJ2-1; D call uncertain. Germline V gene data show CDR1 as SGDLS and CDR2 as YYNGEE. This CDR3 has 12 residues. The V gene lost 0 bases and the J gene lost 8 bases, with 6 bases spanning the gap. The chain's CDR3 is CASSVDRDEQFF. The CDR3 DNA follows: TGTGCCAGCAGCGTAGACCGGGATGAGCAGTTCTTC.